This T cell receptor (beta chain) was identified during a study of CD8 T cells in ankylosing spondylitis. Broader study findings: Enrichment of disease-linked clones was reportedly significant in matched ankylosing spondylitis synovial fluid.

CDR3 length: 12 residues. V was pared by 5 bases and J by 4 bases, with 12 bases between. Germline CDR1 reads DFQATT; CDR2 reads SNEGSKA (reference sequence). This clonotype was seen ten or more times. What it binds is not known. TCRdb ran MiXCR on the 5' RACE reads and lists one entry per CDR3 protein. The profile shows some 270,000 distinct CDR3 sequences, 30% to 35% of them singletons. The chain carries TRBV20-1 and TRBJ2-7; no reliable D call. What was sequenced was blood, either unsorted or a sorted T cell fraction (not recorded which). The sequence came from a male donor with ankylosing spondylitis or in good health (not recorded which). The CDR3 sequence: CSAHVDLYEQYF. CDR3 nucleotide sequence: TGCAGTGCTCATGTCGACCTTTACGAGCAGTACTTC.